This T cell receptor (beta chain) was sequenced in a study of blood T cells in healthy people across ages. PCR was performed a second time for roughly 7 to 11 cycles using a sample-barcoded 5' primer and a J-beta primer mix. TCRdb reprocessed the 5' RACE reads with MiXCR, giving one entry per CDR3 protein. The repertoire has roughly 800,000 distinct CDR3 sequences, roughly 25% of them found once; the top ten carry roughly 9%. Looked up from germline, CDR1 is SGHTA and CDR2 is FQGNSA. The CDR3 length is 15 residues. These data also formed part of another study, on T cells of mothers and their children. From that study: Slightly, though not significantly, more overlap was seen in related than in unrelated mother-child pairs.

The sample taken for sequencing was blood. This chain joins TRBV7-2 and TRBJ2-1, with TRBD2 identical over 12 bases. The DNA matches TRBJ2-7 better at its end, which makes the J call doubtful. The receptor's source is a boy under 18 in good health. The CDR3 loop is CASSLGTSGVDEQYF. The CDR3 region has the DNA TGTGCCAGCAGCTTAGGGACTAGCGGGGTGGATGAGCAGTACTTC.